This TCR beta chain was observed in a study of T-cell memory formation after mild COVID-19. The CDR3 contains 14 residues. Germline-derived CDR1 and CDR2 are DFQATT and SNEGSKA (reference sequence). Trimming cost V 0 bases and J 5 bases; bases outside gene matches: 4. This clonotype was recorded at least ten times. TCRdb analysed the 5' RACE reads with MiXCR anew, one entry per CDR3 protein. The sample consists of just under 150,000 distinct CDR3 sequences, approximately 21% of them appearing once. This sequence originates from an adult woman who had mild COVID-19 (a few samples of this study predate the infection). Cell type and time point are not known. The rearrangement joins TRBV20-1 to TRBJ2-3, with TRBD2 matching 8 bases. The sequenced sample consisted of PBMCs or a T cell subset sorted from them (not recorded which). The CDR3 loop reads CSAREAGVGDTQYF. The CDR3 region has the DNA TGCAGTGCTAGAGAAGCGGGGGTCGGAGATACGCAGTATTTT.